These 17 T cell receptor beta chains were sequenced from one sample in a study of prognosis after radiotherapy for stage I lung cancer. Two-round multiplex PCR amplified TCR beta CDR3 from genomic DNA. Specific primers for each TRBV and TRBJ gene were what first-round PCR used. TCRdb reprocessed the multiplex PCR reads via MiXCR and lists one record per CDR3 protein. The sample lists roughly 18,000 distinct CDR3 sequences, roughly 40% seen once, with about two fifths in the top ten. The source material was PBMCs, sampled before or after stereotactic body radiation therapy (not recorded which). Receptor source: a donor of 50 years or more with non-small cell lung cancer.

As DNA, the CDR3 is TGTGCCAGCAGCTTAGCGATACAGAACACCGGGGAGCTGTTTTTT. This codes for CASSLAIQNTGELFF. The chain carries TRBV7-2 and TRBJ2-2; no clear D. The ends were cut back, 0 bases at V and 1 base at J, with 6 bases in the middle. CDR1 and CDR2 from the germline V gene are SGHTA and FQGNSA. There are 15 residues in the CDR3.

This sequence joins TRBV15 and TRBJ1-2; D might be TRBD1 (6 bases). CDR1 is LNHNV and CDR2 is YYDKDF in the germline V gene (reference sequence). The germline V and J ends were trimmed by 0 bases and 9 bases, with 20 bases remaining between them. This CDR3 spans 16 amino acids. DNA for the CDR3: TGTGCCACCAGCAGAGAGTGGCAGGGAGGGGGTTATTGCTACACCTTC. This encodes CATSREWQGGGYCYTF.

At least ten counts were recorded for this clonotype. The chain links TRBV4-1 to TRBJ1-2; 9 nucleotides match TRBD1. V shed 3 bases, J shed 5 bases, and the junction held 4 bases outside the gene matches. Germline V gene lookup returns CDR1 MGHRA and CDR2 YSYEKL. The CDR3 is made up of 14 amino acids. For the CDR3, the DNA is TGCGCCAGCAGCCAGGACAGGGGTGGGTATGGCTACACCTTC. This sequence encodes CASSQDRGGYGYTF.

This clonotype was counted many times. CDR3 sequence reads: CASLGRAGTDTQYF. DNA of the CDR3: TGTGCCAGCCTCGGGAGGGCGGGCACAGATACGCAGTATTTT. This rearrangement joins TRBV27 to TRBJ2-3; TRBD2 matches 8 bases. Per germline, CDR1 MNHEY and CDR2 SMNVEV (reference sequence). The CDR3 consists of 14 residues. J gave up 1 base and V 8 bases, and 5 bases lay outside the gene matches.

In this sample, this clonotype turned up once. The chain recombines TRBV7-3 with TRBJ2-3; D might be TRBD1 (6 bases). The CDR3 extends over 15 amino acids. Trimming removed 5 bases from V and 6 bases from J, with 18 bases in between. From germline, CDR1 is SGHTA and CDR2 FQGTGA. CDR3 loop: CASSLTPGHPDTQYF. The CDR3 bases are TGTGCCAGCAGCCTCACCCCGGGACACCCCGATACGCAGTATTTT.

A note on this clonotype: An end of the junction differs from the germline gene, which may be a read error. The gene calls are TRBV5-1 and TRBJ2-3; D remains ambiguous. In germline, CDR1 is SGHRS, CDR2 YFSETQ. CDR3 length: 13 residues. CDR3 region: CAISSCGEDTQYF. Written as DNA, the CDR3 is TGCGCCATCAGCTCGTGTGGGGAAGATACGCAGTATTTT.

This clonotype was found many times. The chain has TRBV2 and TRBJ2-2, with a tentative D call TRBD1 (6 bases). Germline V gene sequence: CDR1 SNHLY, CDR2 FYNNEI. The CDR3 extends over 13 amino acids. V lost 7 bases, J lost 4 bases, and 10 bases lay in between. CDR3: CASTTGLTGELFF. CDR3 in DNA: TGTGCCAGCACCACAGGGCTCACCGGGGAGCTGTTTTTT.

V is TRBV13 and J is TRBJ1-4; the match to TRBD1 covers 9 bases. Germline V gene lookup returns CDR1 PRHDT and CDR2 FYEKMQ (reference sequence). The CDR3 is 16 amino acids. The J segment lost 7 bases and the V segment lost 3 bases, leaving 9 bases of the junction unmatched. Here the CDR3 reads CASSLNRGRKGEKLFF. The CDR3 DNA follows: TGTGCCAGCAGCTTGAACAGGGGGCGCAAAGGTGAAAAACTGTTTTTT.

This clonotype was detected many times. This chain links TRBV28 with TRBJ2-2; D is possibly TRBD1 (6 bases). The germline V gene encodes CDR1 MDHEN and CDR2 SYDVKM. The V gene lost 6 bases and the J gene lost 4 bases, with 27 bases spanning the gap. The length of the CDR3 is 19 residues. DNA for the CDR3: TGTGCCAGCAGCCCCGAAGTTATTGGGACACTGGCCGGCACCGGGGAGCTGTTTTTT. It specifies CASSPEVIGTLAGTGELFF.

Ten or more counts support this clonotype. The chain links TRBV19 to TRBJ2-5; D not resolved. The CDR3 has 13 residues. Germline CDR1 and CDR2: LNHDA and SQIVND (reference sequence). Trimming pared 0 bases from V and 4 bases from J, leaving 6 bases between. CDR3 region: CASSIEWGETQYF. In DNA form, the CDR3 reads TGTGCCAGTAGTATAGAATGGGGAGAGACCCAGTACTTC.

Of note for this clonotype: A much bigger clone sits one base away, suggesting this may be a read error. The V gene is TRBV28, the J gene TRBJ2-6; unclear D gene. The CDR3 totals 15 residues. CDR1 is MDHEN, CDR2 SYDVKM, per germline. V gave up 6 bases and J gave up 0 bases, with 9 bases separating them. The CDR3 DNA reads TGTGCCAGCAGCACACCTTGCTCTGGGGCCAACGTCCTGACTTTC. It yields the protein CASSTPCSGANVLTF. Complete variable domain (other parts from reference TRBV28 and TRBJ2-6): DVKVTQSSRYLVKRTGEKVFLECVQDMDHENMFWYRQDPGLGLRLIYFSYDVKMKEKGDIPEGYSVSREKKERFSLILESASTNQTSMYLCASSTPCSGANVLTFGAGSRLTVL.

This clonotype appeared many times. The genes are TRBV2 and TRBJ2-7, with D maybe TRBD1 (6 bases). V lost 7 bases and J lost 3, with 16 bases in between. The V gene's germline CDR1 is SNHLY and CDR2 FYNNEI. The CDR3 consists of 14 residues. The CDR3 loop is CASIPASGDYEQYF. Written as DNA, the CDR3 is TGTGCCAGCATACCTGCCTCAGGGGACTACGAGCAGTACTTC.

Remarks on this clonotype: Given a far larger clone just one base away, this is likely a sequencing read error. The chain couples TRBV7-9 to TRBJ2-7; D may match TRBD1 or TRBD2 (5 bases each). The CDR3 has 15 residues. Looked up from germline, CDR1 is SEHNR and CDR2 is FQNEAQ (reference sequence). With 6 bases removed from V and 3 bases from J, the gap between germline ends came to 18 bases. The CDR3 DNA follows: TGTGCCAGCAGACCGCAGGGAACTGGGGGCTACGAGCAGTACTTC. Protein: CASRPQGTGGYEQYF.

This clonotype was seen at least ten times. The CDR3 DNA reads TGTGCCAGCAGCCTAACCAGGGGGAGCAATCAGCCCCAGCATTTT. Its translation: CASSLTRGSNQPQHF. The rearrangement links TRBV7-6 to TRBJ1-5, with 7 bases lining up with TRBD1. Germline CDR1 and CDR2: SGHVS and FNYEAQ. Trimming cost V 5 bases and J 1 base; bases outside gene matches: 5. The CDR3 covers 15 residues.

In regard to this clonotype: This probably arose from a read error, given a far larger clone one base away. Because the CDR3 is missing its conserved closing phenylalanine or tryptophan, this is likely a read error. The rearrangement links TRBV6-9 to TRBJ1-5, with D maybe TRBD1 (5 bases). V gave up 3 bases and J gave up 4 bases, with 7 bases separating them. Germline CDR1 MNHGY, CDR2 SVAAGI. This CDR3 is 13 amino acids long. The CDR3 DNA reads as TGTGCCAGCAGTTACGAGGGGAATCAGCCCCAGCATCTT. Its translation is CASSYEGNQPQHL.

As for this clonotype: It differs at one base from a far larger clone, so likely a read error. This chain connects TRBV7-4 to TRBJ2-7; TRBD2 matches 8 bases. This CDR3 contains 15 residues. V lost 4 bases to trimming and J lost 5 bases; unmatched junction nucleotides: 10. Looked up from germline, CDR1 is SGHVT and CDR2 is SQSDAQ. The CDR3 is CASSSPSGGVDEQYF. CDR3 nucleotide sequence: TGTGCCAGCAGCTCTCCCAGCGGGGGTGTGGACGAGCAGTACTTC. Complete variable domain (other parts from reference TRBV7-4 and TRBJ2-7): GAGVSQSPRYKVAKRGRDVALRCDSISGHVTLYWYRQTLGQGSEVLTYSQSDAQRDKSGRPSGRFSAERPERSVSTLKIQRTEQGDSAVYLCASSSPSGGVDEQYFGPGTRLTVT.

Concerning this clonotype: Since a much larger clone is just one base distant, this may be a read error. The chain carries TRBV5-1 and TRBJ2-3; D possibly corresponds to TRBD2 (5 bases). Germline CDR1 is SGHRS and CDR2 is YFSETQ. The CDR3 contains 14 residues. The CDR3 sequence: CDSSQPGSTDTQYF. DNA for the CDR3: TGCGACAGCAGCCAACCGGGAAGCACAGATACGCAGTATTTT.